One sample yielded the 28 T cell receptor beta chains listed below, sequenced in a study of T cells in localized non-small cell lung cancer. Only in-frame clones appear in the TCRdb table, and some are missing; sequencing was by immunoSEQ multiplex PCR. The sample contains around 1,700 clones, 30% to 40% of which appear only once. The sample consisted of lung tumor tissue, taken before any cancer treatment. These receptors were collected from a male donor older than 55 with stage III squamous cell lung carcinoma.

The chain uses TRBV12-5 and TRBJ1-4; tentative D call: TRBD1 (5 bases). CDR3 length equals 13 residues. In germline, CDR1 is LGHNT, CDR2 FRNRAP. The V end lost 5 bases, the J end lost 8 bases, and 12 bases lay between the germline ends. The CDR3 loop reads CASGLGTSEKLFF. CDR3 sequence (DNA): TGTGCTAGTGGTCTCGGGACCTCCGAAAAACTGTTTTTT.

This clone is labeled as medium-sized. The gene calls are TRBV11-3 and TRBJ1-2, with D tentatively TRBD1 (6 bases). The CDR3 loop spans 15 amino acids. V was clipped by 5 bases and J by 1 base, with 14 bases between them. CDR1 and CDR2 from the germline V gene are SGHNT and YENEEA. The CDR3, as DNA: TGTGCCAGCAGCACCACCGGGGGCTTTAACTATGGCTACACCTTC. Amino acid sequence: CASSTTGGFNYGYTF.

The V gene is TRBV28, the J gene TRBJ1-4, with no clear D. From germline, CDR1 is MDHEN and CDR2 SYDVKM. V was clipped by 2 bases and J by 8 bases, with 12 bases between them. This CDR3 has 14 amino acids. The CDR3 is CASSLIGYNEKLFF. Here the CDR3 DNA reads TGTGCCAGCAGTTTAATAGGGTATAACGAAAAACTGTTTTTT.

About this clone itself: A base went unread or is ambiguous, so its residue is labelled X. V is TRBV11-3 and J is TRBJ1-1; a weak D match, TRBD1 (6 bases). The CDR3 extends over 15 amino acids. The V gene's germline CDR1 is SGHNT and CDR2 YENEEA. V was trimmed by 5 bases and J by 7 bases, leaving 20 bases between them. CDR3 in DNA: TGTGCCAGCAGCGYAGGGGGACACGGACCCCTTGAAGCTTTCTTT. Residues: CASSXGGHGPLEAFF.

The chain recombines TRBV19 with TRBJ1-2; TRBD1 is a possible D gene (6 bases). The CDR3 has 13 residues. V lost 7 bases and J lost 4, with 13 bases in between. CDR1 is LNHDA and CDR2 is SQIVND in the germline V gene (reference sequence). The CDR3 sequence is CASTMGGPYGYTF. DNA of the CDR3: TGTGCCAGTACCATGGGGGGCCCCTATGGCTACACCTTC.

In its sample, this clone ranks as large. Other DNA sequences in this specimen translate into the identical CDR3. The genes are TRBV11-3 and TRBJ2-1, with TRBD2 as a possible D gene (6 bases). With 3 bases removed from V and 4 bases from J, the gap between germline ends came to 10 bases. This CDR3 spans 14 amino acids. CDR1 and CDR2 (germline): SGHNT, YENEEA. The chain's CDR3 is CASSLGTGYNEQFF. DNA for the CDR3: TGTGCCAGCAGCTTGGGGACTGGATACAATGAGCAGTTCTTC.

Sample share makes this clone large. The chain couples TRBV11-3 to TRBJ1-4; 7 positions agree with TRBD1. After removal of 5 bases from V and 8 bases from J, the junction contained 11 bases not matched to a gene. The CDR3 sequence is 15 residues long. Per germline, CDR1 SGHNT and CDR2 YENEEA. CDR3 DNA: TGTGCCAGCAGCCAAGTCTCAGGGGGGTACGAAAAACTGTTTTTT. Translated, it gives CASSQVSGGYEKLFF.

In its sample, this clone is medium-sized (0.01 to 0.1%). The chain links TRBV11-3 to TRBJ2-5; D gene ambiguous. The CDR3 covers 14 residues. Germline CDR1 reads SGHNT; CDR2 reads YENEEA. Trimming pared 3 bases from V and 5 bases from J, leaving 13 bases between. The CDR3 reads CASSLGGDGETQYF. As DNA, the CDR3 is TGTGCCAGCAGCTTGGGTGGGGATGGGGAGACCCAGTACTTC.

This chain connects TRBV11-3 to TRBJ1-3; D is uncertain. Germline CDR1 SGHNT, CDR2 YENEEA. CDR3 length equals 15 residues. Trimming took off 5 bases at V and 0 bases at J, with 11 bases between the two ends. CDR3 residues: CASSPARTSGNTIYF. The CDR3 DNA is TGTGCCAGCAGCCCAGCGCGGACCTCTGGAAACACCATATATTTT.

This chain uses TRBV6-8 with TRBJ2-4, with D unresolved. Germline values: CDR1 MNHGY, CDR2 SAAAGT. The CDR3 is 13 residues long. V was trimmed by 5 bases and J by 3 bases, leaving 8 bases between them. The CDR3 sequence: CASSTNLKNIQYF. The CDR3 nucleotides are TGTGCCAGCAGTACCAACCTCAAAAACATTCAGTACTTC.

As DNA, the CDR3 is TGTGCCAGCAGCTTAGACTGGGGAGGAGAGACCCAGTACTTC. Translating gives CASSLDWGGETQYF. V and J are TRBV11-3 and TRBJ2-5; D perhaps matches TRBD2 (6 bases). Germline lookup yields CDR1 SGHNT and CDR2 YENEEA. The CDR3 loop spans 14 amino acids. V dropped 0 bases and J dropped 4 bases, with 9 bases sitting between them.

This clone was seen only a few times. The chain links TRBV9 to TRBJ2-3; no firm D call. The ends were cut back, 0 bases at V and 2 bases at J, with 13 bases in the middle. This CDR3 is 16 amino acids long. The germline V gene encodes CDR1 SGDLS and CDR2 YYNGEE. The CDR3 spells CASSVADWKITDTQYF. CDR3 coding DNA: TGTGCCAGCAGCGTAGCTGATTGGAAGATCACAGATACGCAGTATTTT.

The J gene is TRBJ2-6, the V gene TRBV11-3; 7 positions agree with TRBD1. The germline V gene has CDR1 SGHNT and CDR2 YENEEA. V lost 1 base, J lost 0 bases, and 9 bases stayed unmatched. The CDR3 has 19 amino acids. The CDR3 region is CASSLVRTGTPSGANVLTF. In nucleotides, the CDR3 is TGTGCCAGCAGCTTAGTGAGGACAGGTACTCCCTCTGGGGCCAACGTCCTGACTTTC. Variable domain in full (rest from reference TRBV11-3 and TRBJ2-6): EAGVVQSPRYKIIEKKQPVAFWCNPISGHNTLYWYLQNLGQGPELLIRYENEEAVDDSQLPKDRFSAERLKGVDSTLKIQPAELGDSAVYLCASSLVRTGTPSGANVLTFGAGSRLTVL.

This clone showed up just a few times. J is TRBJ2-1 and V is TRBV6-8; TRBD2 agrees at 7 bases. The CDR3 contains 16 residues. CDR1 MNHGY and CDR2 SAAAGT come from the germline V gene. J lost 0 bases, V lost 5 bases, and 7 bases had no gene match. The chain's CDR3 is CASSALSGPSYNEQFF. CDR3 nucleotide sequence: TGTGCCAGCAGTGCCCTTAGCGGGCCCTCCTACAATGAGCAGTTCTTC.

The chain's CDR3 is CASMKLEKLFF. DNA of the CDR3: TGTGCCAGTATGAAGCTTGAAAAACTGTTTTTT. The V call is TRBV19, the J call TRBJ1-4; D remains unclear. Germline lookup yields CDR1 LNHDA and CDR2 SQIVND (reference sequence). Trimming stripped 7 bases from V and 7 bases from J, with 7 bases between. The CDR3 consists of 11 residues.

The chain couples TRBV5-1 to TRBJ2-1; TRBD1 aligns across 8 bases. The junction had 7 bases not matched to a gene; V was cut back by 1 base and J by 7 bases. Germline CDR1 and CDR2: SGHRS and YFSETQ. The CDR3 covers 15 residues. The CDR3 nucleotides are TGCGCCAGCAGCTTGTTGGGACAGGACGGGAATGAGCAGTTCTTC. This encodes CASSLLGQDGNEQFF.

This clone is termed hyperexpanded (1% or more). The CDR3 coding sequence is TGTGCCAGCAGCTTGGACCTGGGGGCCTCTTGGGACACCATATATTTT. Translated: CASSLDLGASWDTIYF. The V call is TRBV11-3, the J call TRBJ1-3; possible D gene TRBD1, 6 bases. The CDR3 length is 16 residues. CDR1 is SGHNT, CDR2 YENEEA, per germline. The V gene lost 3 bases and the J gene lost 8 bases, with 20 bases spanning the gap.

In its sample, this clone is medium-sized. The CDR3 is CASSSWDSPSSGNTIYF. The CDR3 bases are TGTGCCAGCAGCTCGTGGGACTCTCCAAGCTCTGGAAACACCATATATTTT. The chain links TRBV11-3 to TRBJ1-3, with D possibly matching TRBD1 (5 bases). This CDR3 contains 17 residues. Trimming cost V 4 bases and J 0 bases, with 16 bases left between them. CDR1 is SGHNT and CDR2 is YENEEA in the germline V gene.

This clone is deemed medium-sized. The chain links TRBV11-3 to TRBJ2-2; possible D gene TRBD2, 6 bases. The germline V gene has CDR1 SGHNT and CDR2 YENEEA. V was shortened by 8 bases and J by 6 bases, with 19 bases between the two germline ends. CDR3 length equals 15 residues. The CDR3 reads CASSKEGPRPGELFF. The CDR3 bases are TGTGCCAGCTCAAAGGAGGGGCCCCGCCCCGGGGAGCTGTTTTTT. Complete variable domain (other parts from reference TRBV11-3 and TRBJ2-2): EAGVVQSPRYKIIEKKQPVAFWCNPISGHNTLYWYLQNLGQGPELLIRYENEEAVDDSQLPKDRFSAERLKGVDSTLKIQPAELGDSAVYLCASSKEGPRPGELFFGEGSRLTVL.

This clone was detected a few times. This chain connects TRBV30 to TRBJ2-2; D not resolved. The CDR3 has 14 residues. Trimming shortened V by 0 bases and J by 4 bases, and 9 bases separated the two germline ends. CDR1 GTSNPN and CDR2 SVGIG come from the germline V gene (reference sequence). The CDR3 DNA reads as TGTGCCTGGAGTGTTGGATACCGCACCGGGGAGCTGTTTTTT. Translating it yields CAWSVGYRTGELFF.

Only a few counts were recorded for this clone. This rearrangement joins TRBV11-3 to TRBJ2-3, with D hard to call. CDR1 SGHNT and CDR2 YENEEA come from the germline V gene. This CDR3 has 14 residues. V was trimmed by 3 bases and J by 2 bases, leaving 9 bases between them. The CDR3, as DNA: TGTGCCAGCAGCTTTATTGGGTCCACAGATACGCAGTATTTT. It yields the protein CASSFIGSTDTQYF.

This clone has only a few counts. The V and J genes are TRBV18 and TRBJ1-1; 9 bases line up with TRBD1. Germline lookup yields CDR1 KGHSH and CDR2 LQKENI. V was clipped by 5 bases and J by 1 base; unmatched bases: 8. This CDR3 comprises 16 residues. CDR3 sequence (DNA): TGTGCCAGCTCAGACCTTCCGGGACAGGGGAACACTGAAGCTTTCTTT. It encodes CASSDLPGQGNTEAFF. Filled out from reference TRBV18 and TRBJ1-1, the complete variable domain reads NAGVMQNPRHLVRRRGQEARLRCSPMKGHSHVYWYRQLPEEGLKFMVYLQKENIIDESGMPKERFSAEFPKEGPSILRIQQVVRGDSAAYFCASSDLPGQGNTEAFFGQGTRLTVV.

In this sample, this clone is medium-sized (0.01 to 0.1%). The J gene is TRBJ2-5, the V gene TRBV11-3; weak D call: TRBD2 (6 bases). V gave up 1 base and J gave up 4 bases, with 13 bases separating them. The length of the CDR3 is 15 residues. Germline V CDR1 and CDR2: SGHNT, YENEEA. The CDR3 spells CASSLVRTTSETQYF. CDR3 in DNA: TGTGCCAGCAGCTTAGTGAGGACTACTTCAGAGACCCAGTACTTC.

As to this clone: At one end the junction does not follow the germline gene, possibly because of a read error. This sequence joins TRBV25-1 and TRBJ1-3; 8 nucleotides line up with TRBD1. The CDR3 consists of 14 residues. Germline V gene sequence: CDR1 MGHDK, CDR2 SYGVNS. The CDR3 DNA follows: TGTGTCAGCAGTGGGACAGGTCGTGGAAACACCATATATTTT. Protein: CVSSGTGRGNTIYF.

This chain's CDR3 is CASRDSSSGNTIYF. CDR3 sequence (DNA): TGTGCCAGCCGGGACAGTAGCTCTGGAAACACCATATATTTT. This chain connects TRBV6-8 to TRBJ1-3; 7 nucleotides line up with TRBD1. The V gene end was trimmed by 8 bases and the J gene end by 0 bases; junction bases not matched to a gene: 4. Germline-derived CDR1 and CDR2 are MNHGY and SAAAGT. CDR3 length equals 14 residues.

V and J are TRBV6-7 and TRBJ1-1; D call uncertain. TRBV6-7 is filed as an ORF, its function uncertain. The CDR3 is made up of 13 amino acids. Between the trimmed V and J ends, which lost 3 bases and 6 bases, there was a span of 11 bases. The CDR3 DNA is TGTGCCAGCAGTTATGTGGCCGGCCCTGAAGCTTTCTTT. It is translated as CASSYVAGPEAFF.

The chain has TRBV6-8 and TRBJ2-1, with 9 nucleotides matching TRBD1. Unmatched junction bases numbered 8, after V lost 8 bases and J lost 9 bases. The germline V gene encodes CDR1 MNHGY and CDR2 SAAAGT. The CDR3 is 13 residues long. CDR3 protein: CASAYDRGSEQFF. In nucleotides, the CDR3 is TGTGCCAGCGCCTACGACAGGGGGAGTGAGCAGTTCTTC.

The chain is built from TRBV29-1 and TRBJ2-5; 10 bases match TRBD2. Unmatched junction bases numbered 3, after V lost 4 bases and J lost 4 bases. The germline gives CDR1 SQVTM, CDR2 ANQGSEA. CDR3 size: 13 residues. The CDR3 nucleotides read TGCAGCGTTGCTAGCGGGGGTGGAGAGACCCAGTACTTC. This translates into CSVASGGGETQYF.